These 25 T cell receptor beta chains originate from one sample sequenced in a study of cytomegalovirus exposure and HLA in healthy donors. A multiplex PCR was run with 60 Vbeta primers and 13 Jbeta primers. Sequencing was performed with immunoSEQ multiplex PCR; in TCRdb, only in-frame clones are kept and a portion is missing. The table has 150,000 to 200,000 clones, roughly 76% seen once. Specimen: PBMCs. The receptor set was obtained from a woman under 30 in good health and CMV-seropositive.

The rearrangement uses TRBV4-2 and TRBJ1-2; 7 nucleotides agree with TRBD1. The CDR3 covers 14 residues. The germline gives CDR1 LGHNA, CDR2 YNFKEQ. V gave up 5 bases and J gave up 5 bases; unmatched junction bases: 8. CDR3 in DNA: TGTGCCAGCAGCGCGGAACGGGACAGTTATGGCTACACCTTC. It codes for CASSAERDSYGYTF.

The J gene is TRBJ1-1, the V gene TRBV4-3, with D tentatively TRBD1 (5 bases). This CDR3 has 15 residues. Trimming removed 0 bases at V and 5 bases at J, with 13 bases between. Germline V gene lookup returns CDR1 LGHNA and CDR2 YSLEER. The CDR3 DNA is TGCGCCAGCAGCCAAGACCGCGGCAGGGTAACTGAAGCTTTCTTT. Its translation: CASSQDRGRVTEAFF.

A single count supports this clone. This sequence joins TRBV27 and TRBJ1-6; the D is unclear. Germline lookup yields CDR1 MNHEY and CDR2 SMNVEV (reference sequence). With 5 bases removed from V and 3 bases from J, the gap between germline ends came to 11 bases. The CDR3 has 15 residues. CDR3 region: CASSLRTHYNSPLHF. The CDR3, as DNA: TGTGCCAGCAGTCTTAGAACGCACTATAATTCACCCCTCCACTTT.

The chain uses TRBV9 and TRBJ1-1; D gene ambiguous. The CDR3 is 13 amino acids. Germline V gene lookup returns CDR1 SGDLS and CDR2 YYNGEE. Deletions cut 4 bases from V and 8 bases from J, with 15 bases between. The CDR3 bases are TGTGCCAGCAGCCCATACGGTTTTCCCGAAGCTTTCTTT. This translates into CASSPYGFPEAFF.

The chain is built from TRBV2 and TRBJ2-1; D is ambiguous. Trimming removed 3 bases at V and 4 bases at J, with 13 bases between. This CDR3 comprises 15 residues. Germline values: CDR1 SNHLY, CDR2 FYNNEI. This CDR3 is CASSDGRIGYNEQFF. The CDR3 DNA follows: TGTGCCAGCAGTGACGGCAGGATCGGATACAATGAGCAGTTCTTC. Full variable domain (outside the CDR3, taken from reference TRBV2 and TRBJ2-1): EPEVTQTPSHQVTQMGQEVILRCVPISNHLYFYWYRQILGQKVEFLVSFYNNEISEKSEIFDDQFSVERPDGSNFTLKIRSTKLEDSAMYFCASSDGRIGYNEQFFGPGTRLTVL.

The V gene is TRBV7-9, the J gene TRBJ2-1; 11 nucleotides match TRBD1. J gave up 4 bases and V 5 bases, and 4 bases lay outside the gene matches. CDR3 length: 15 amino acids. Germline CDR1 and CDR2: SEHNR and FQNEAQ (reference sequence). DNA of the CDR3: TGTGCCAGCAGCCCCGGGACAGGGGGATACAATGAGCAGTTCTTC. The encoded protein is CASSPGTGGYNEQFF. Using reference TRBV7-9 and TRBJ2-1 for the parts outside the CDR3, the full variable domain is DTGVSQNPRHKITKRGQNVTFRCDPISEHNRLYWYRQTLGQGPEFLTYFQNEAQLEKSRLLSDRFSAERPKGSFSTLEIQRTEQGDSAMYLCASSPGTGGYNEQFFGPGTRLTVL.

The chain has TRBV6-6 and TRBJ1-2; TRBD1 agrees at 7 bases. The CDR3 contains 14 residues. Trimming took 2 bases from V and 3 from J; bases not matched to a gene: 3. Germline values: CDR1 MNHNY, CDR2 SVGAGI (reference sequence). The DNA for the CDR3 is TGTGCCAGCAGTTACCCAGGGGGGCACTATGGCTACACCTTC. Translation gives CASSYPGGHYGYTF.

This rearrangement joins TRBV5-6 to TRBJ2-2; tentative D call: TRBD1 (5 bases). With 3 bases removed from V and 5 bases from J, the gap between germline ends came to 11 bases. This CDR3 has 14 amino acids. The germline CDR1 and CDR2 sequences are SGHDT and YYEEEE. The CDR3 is CASSSVTETGELFF. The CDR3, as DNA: TGTGCCAGCAGCTCGGTGACAGAAACCGGGGAGCTGTTTTTT.

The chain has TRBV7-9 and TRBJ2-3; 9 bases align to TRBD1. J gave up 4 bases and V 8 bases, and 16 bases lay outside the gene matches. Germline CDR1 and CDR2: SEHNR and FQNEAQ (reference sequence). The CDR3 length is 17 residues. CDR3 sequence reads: CASYGDGGQGEADTQYF. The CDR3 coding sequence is TGTGCCAGCTATGGAGACGGGGGACAGGGCGAAGCAGATACGCAGTATTTT.

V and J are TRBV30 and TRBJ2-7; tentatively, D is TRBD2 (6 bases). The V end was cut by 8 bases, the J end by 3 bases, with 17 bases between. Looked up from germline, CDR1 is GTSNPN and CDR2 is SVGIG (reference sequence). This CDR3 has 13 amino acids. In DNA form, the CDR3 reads TGTGCCGGGGGGTATGGCGAGGACTACGAGCAGTACTTC. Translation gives CAGGYGEDYEQYF.

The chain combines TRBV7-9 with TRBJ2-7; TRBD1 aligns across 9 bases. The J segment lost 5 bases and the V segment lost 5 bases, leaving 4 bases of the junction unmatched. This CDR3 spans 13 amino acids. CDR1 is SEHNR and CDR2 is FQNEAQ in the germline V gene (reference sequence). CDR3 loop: CASSTGQGNEQYF. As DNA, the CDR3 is TGTGCCAGCAGCACGGGACAGGGTAACGAGCAGTACTTC.

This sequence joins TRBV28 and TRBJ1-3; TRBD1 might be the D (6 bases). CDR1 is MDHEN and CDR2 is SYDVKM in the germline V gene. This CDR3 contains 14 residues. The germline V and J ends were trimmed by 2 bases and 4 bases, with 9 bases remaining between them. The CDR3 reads CASSLAGAGNTIYF. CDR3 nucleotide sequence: TGTGCCAGCAGTTTAGCAGGGGCCGGAAACACCATATATTTT.

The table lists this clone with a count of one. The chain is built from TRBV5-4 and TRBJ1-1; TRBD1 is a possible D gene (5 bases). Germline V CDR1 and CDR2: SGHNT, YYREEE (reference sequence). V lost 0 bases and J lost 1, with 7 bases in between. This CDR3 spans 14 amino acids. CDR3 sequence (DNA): TGTGCCAGCAGCTTGGGACAGTCGAACACTGAAGCTTTCTTT. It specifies CASSLGQSNTEAFF.

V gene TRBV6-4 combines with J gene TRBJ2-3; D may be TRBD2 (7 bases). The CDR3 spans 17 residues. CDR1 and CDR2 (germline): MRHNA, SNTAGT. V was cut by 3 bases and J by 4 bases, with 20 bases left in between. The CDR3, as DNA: TGTGCCAGCAGTGATTACGGGCGGGGGCCCTTCGCAGATACGCAGTATTTT. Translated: CASSDYGRGPFADTQYF.

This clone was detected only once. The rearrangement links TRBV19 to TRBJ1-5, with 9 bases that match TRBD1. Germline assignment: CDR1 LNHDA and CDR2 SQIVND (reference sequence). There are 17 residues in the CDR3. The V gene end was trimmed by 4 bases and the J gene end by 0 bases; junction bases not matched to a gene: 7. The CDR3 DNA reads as TGTGCCAGTAGTACGGGACAGGGACGTCATAGCAATCAGCCCCAGCATTTT. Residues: CASSTGQGRHSNQPQHF.

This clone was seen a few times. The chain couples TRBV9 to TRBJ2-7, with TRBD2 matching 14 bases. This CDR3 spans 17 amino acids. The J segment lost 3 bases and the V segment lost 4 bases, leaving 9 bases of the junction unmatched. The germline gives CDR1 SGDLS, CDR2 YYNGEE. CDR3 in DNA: TGTGCCAGCAGCCGAGGGAGACTAGCGGGGGGGGTCTACGAGCAGTACTTC. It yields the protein CASSRGRLAGGVYEQYF.

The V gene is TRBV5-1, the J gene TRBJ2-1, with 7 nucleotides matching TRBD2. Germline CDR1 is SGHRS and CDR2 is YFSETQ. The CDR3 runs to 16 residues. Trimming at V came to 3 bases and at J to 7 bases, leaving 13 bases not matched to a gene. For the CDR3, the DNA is TGCGCCAGCAGCTCGCCGGCTAGCGCGGGGGTAAATGAGCAGTTCTTC. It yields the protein CASSSPASAGVNEQFF. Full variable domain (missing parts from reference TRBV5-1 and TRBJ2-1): KAGVTQTPRYLIKTRGQQVTLSCSPISGHRSVSWYQQTPGQGLQFLFEYFSETQRNKGNFPGRFSGRQFSNSRSEMNVSTLELGDSALYLCASSSPASAGVNEQFFGPGTRLTVL.

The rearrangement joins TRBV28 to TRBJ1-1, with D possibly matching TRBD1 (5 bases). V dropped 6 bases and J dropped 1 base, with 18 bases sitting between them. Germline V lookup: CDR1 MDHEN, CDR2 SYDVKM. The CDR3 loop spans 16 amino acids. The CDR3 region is CASSPIRVGKNTEAFF. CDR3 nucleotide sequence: TGTGCCAGCAGCCCCATCAGGGTGGGTAAGAACACTGAAGCTTTCTTT.

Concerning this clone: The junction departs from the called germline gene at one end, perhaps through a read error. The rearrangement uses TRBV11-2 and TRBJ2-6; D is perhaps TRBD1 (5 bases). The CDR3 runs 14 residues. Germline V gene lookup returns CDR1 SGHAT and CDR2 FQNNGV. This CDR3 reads CASSLSSGANGLTF. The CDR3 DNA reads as TGTGCCAGCAGCTTAAGCTCTGGGGCCAACGGCCTGACTTTC. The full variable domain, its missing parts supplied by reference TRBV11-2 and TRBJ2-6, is EAGVAQSPRYKIIEKRQSVAFWCNPISGHATLYWYQQILGQGPKLLIQFQNNGVVDDSQLPKDRFSAERLKGVDSTLKIQPAKLEDSAVYLCASSLSSGANGLTFGAGSRLTVL.

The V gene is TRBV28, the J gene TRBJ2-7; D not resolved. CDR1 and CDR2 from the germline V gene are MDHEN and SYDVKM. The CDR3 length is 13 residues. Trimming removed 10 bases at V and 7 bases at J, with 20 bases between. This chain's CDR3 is CATTQPGPREQYF. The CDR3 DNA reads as TGTGCCACTACACAACCGGGTCCGAGGGAGCAGTACTTC.

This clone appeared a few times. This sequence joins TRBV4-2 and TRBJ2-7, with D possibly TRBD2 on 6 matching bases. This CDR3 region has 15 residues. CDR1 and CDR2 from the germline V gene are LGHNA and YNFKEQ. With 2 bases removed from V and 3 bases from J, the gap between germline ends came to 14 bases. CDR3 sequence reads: CASSQRVEGGYEQYF. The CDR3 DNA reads TGTGCCAGCAGCCAACGGGTGGAGGGAGGCTACGAGCAGTACTTC.

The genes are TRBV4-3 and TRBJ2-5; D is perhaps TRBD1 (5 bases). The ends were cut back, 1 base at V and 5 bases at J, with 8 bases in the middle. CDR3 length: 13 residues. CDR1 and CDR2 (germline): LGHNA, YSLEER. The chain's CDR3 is CASSQVRAETQYF. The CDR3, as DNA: TGCGCCAGCAGCCAAGTCAGGGCGGAGACCCAGTACTTC.

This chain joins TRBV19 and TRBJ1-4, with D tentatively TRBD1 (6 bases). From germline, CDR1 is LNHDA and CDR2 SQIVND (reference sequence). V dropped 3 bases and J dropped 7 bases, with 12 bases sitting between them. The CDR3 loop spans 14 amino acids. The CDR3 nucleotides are TGTGCCAGTAGTATTGAACCCAGGGGTGAAAAACTGTTTTTT. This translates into CASSIEPRGEKLFF.

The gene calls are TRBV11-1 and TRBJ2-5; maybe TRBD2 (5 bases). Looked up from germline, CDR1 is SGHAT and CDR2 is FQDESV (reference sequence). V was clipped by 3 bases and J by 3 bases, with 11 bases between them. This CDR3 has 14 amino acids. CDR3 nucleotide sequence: TGTGCCAGCAGCTTGGTATTGGGAGAAGAGACCCAGTACTTC. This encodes CASSLVLGEETQYF. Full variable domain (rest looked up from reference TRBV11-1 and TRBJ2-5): EAEVAQSPRYKITEKSQAVAFWCDPISGHATLYWYRQILGQGPELLVQFQDESVVDDSQLPKDRFSAERLKGVDSTLKIQPAELGDSAMYLCASSLVLGEETQYFGPGTRLLVL.

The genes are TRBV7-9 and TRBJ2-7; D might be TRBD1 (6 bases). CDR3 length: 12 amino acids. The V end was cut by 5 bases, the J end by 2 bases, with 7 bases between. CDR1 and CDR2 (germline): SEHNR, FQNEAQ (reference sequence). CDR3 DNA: TGTGCCAGCAGCCGGACAGCCTACGAGCAGTACTTC. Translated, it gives CASSRTAYEQYF.